Reported below is one T cell receptor beta chain. Antigen: not known. The primer mix had 60 Vbeta and 13 Jbeta primers. Data came from immunoSEQ multiplex PCR; TCRdb stores just in-frame clones and leaves some out. The profile shows 90,000 to 100,000 clones, approximately 76% of them singletons. These data come from a study of cytomegalovirus exposure and HLA in healthy donors. Study details: Among the roughly 400 genotyped donors, approximately 81% were placed in the Caucasian-associated ancestry cluster. Overall study results and limits: Presence/absence analysis assumed near-uniform sequencing depth across donors.

Healthy individuals who donated bone marrow served as the donors. The CDR3 is 14 residues long. The V gene's germline CDR1 is MRHNA and CDR2 SNTAGT. V shed 9 bases and J shed 5 bases, with 20 bases lying between them. V and J are TRBV6-4 and TRBJ2-7; D is possibly TRBD1 (7 bases). The sequenced sample was PBMCs. This clonotype was obtained from a woman in her sixties in good health and CMV-seropositive. The CDR3 spells CARSRGHRGDEQYF. For the CDR3, the DNA is TGTGCCAGATCCCGGGGGCACAGGGGCGACGAGCAGTACTTC.